These 13 T cell receptor beta chains were all obtained from the same sample, sequenced in a study of cytomegalovirus exposure and HLA in healthy donors. Data came from immunoSEQ multiplex PCR; TCRdb stores just in-frame clones and leaves some out. Here the sample spans over 150,000 clones, roughly 96% being singletons. Sequenced: PBMCs. These receptors were taken from a woman between 18 and 30 years old in good health and CMV-seronegative.

The chain employs TRBV7-9 and TRBJ1-1, with TRBD1 identical over 7 bases. The CDR3 runs 15 residues. V shed 5 bases, J shed 0 bases, and the junction held 6 bases outside the gene matches. Germline V gene lookup returns CDR1 SEHNR and CDR2 FQNEAQ (reference sequence). CDR3 residues: CASSAQQGVNTEAFF. In DNA form, the CDR3 reads TGTGCCAGCAGCGCCCAGCAGGGGGTGAACACTGAAGCTTTCTTT.

The chain couples TRBV20-1 to TRBJ1-2; D is undetermined. The V end was cut by 5 bases, the J end by 2 bases, with 6 bases between. The CDR3 is 11 residues long. Germline CDR1 DFQATT, CDR2 SNEGSKA (reference sequence). The CDR3 protein is CSAELNYGYTF. The DNA for the CDR3 is TGCAGTGCTGAACTAAACTATGGCTACACCTTC.

J is TRBJ1-1 and V is TRBV7-3; 7 bases line up with TRBD1. The CDR3 has 15 residues. After removal of 5 bases from V and 0 bases from J, the junction contained 6 bases not matched to a gene. Germline CDR1 reads SGHTA; CDR2 reads FQGTGA. CDR3 sequence: CASSTGDRLNTEAFF. The CDR3 nucleotides read TGTGCCAGCAGCACAGGGGACAGACTGAACACTGAAGCTTTCTTT.

The chain combines TRBV10-3 with TRBJ1-1; the match to TRBD1 covers 11 bases. With 6 bases clipped from V and 4 bases from J, the junction kept 1 base outside the gene matches. Germline lookup yields CDR1 ENHRY and CDR2 SYGVKD. This CDR3 is 13 amino acids long. The CDR3, as DNA: TGTGCCATCAGCGGGACAGGGGGCACTGAAGCTTTCTTT. This encodes CAISGTGGTEAFF.

With regard to this clone: Its ends do not fully match the called genes, so a read error is possible. This chain links TRBV6-1 with TRBJ1-5; D not certain. This CDR3 has 16 residues. Germline lookup yields CDR1 MNHNS and CDR2 SASEGT. CDR3 region: CASSQAWTGSNQPQHF. CDR3 coding DNA: TGTGCCAGCAGTCAAGCGTGGACTGGTAGCAATCAGCCCCAGCATTTT.

The CDR3 DNA reads as TGCGCCAGCAGCCAAGATAAAAGGCTAGCCTACGAGCAGTACTTC. Translating gives CASSQDKRLAYEQYF. The chain has TRBV4-3 and TRBJ2-7; D is uncertain. Looked up from germline, CDR1 is LGHNA and CDR2 is YSLEER. This CDR3 region has 15 residues. Deletions cut 0 bases from V and 2 bases from J, with 11 bases between.

The J gene is TRBJ2-1, the V gene TRBV5-4; 9 nucleotides match TRBD2. Unmatched junction bases numbered 15, after V lost 2 bases and J lost 9 bases. Germline V CDR1 and CDR2: SGHNT, YYREEE (reference sequence). There are 17 residues in the CDR3. The CDR3, as DNA: TGTGCCAGCAGCTTAGCCGGAGCGGGCGGGGGGGCCGGTGAGCAGTTCTTC. It yields the protein CASSLAGAGGGAGEQFF.

This chain joins TRBV6-5 and TRBJ2-7; TRBD1 matches at 10 bases. The CDR3 totals 15 residues. Looked up from germline, CDR1 is MNHEY and CDR2 is SVGAGI. Trimming removed 1 base from V and 2 bases from J; junction bases left unmatched: 2. CDR3 region: CASSYLGTGAYEQYF. CDR3 sequence (DNA): TGTGCCAGCAGTTACTTGGGGACAGGGGCCTACGAGCAGTACTTC.

The genes are TRBV7-2 and TRBJ2-3; the match to TRBD2 covers 11 bases. J lost 5 bases, V lost 4 bases, and 5 bases had no gene match. The CDR3 totals 15 residues. Germline loops: CDR1 SGHTA, CDR2 FQGNSA. The CDR3 region has the DNA TGTGCCAGCAGCTCCTTAGCGGGGGGGATAGATACGCAGTATTTT. The encoded protein is CASSSLAGGIDTQYF.

The rearrangement joins TRBV4-3 to TRBJ2-1; perhaps TRBD2 as D (5 bases). CDR3 length: 16 amino acids. The germline V gene encodes CDR1 LGHNA and CDR2 YSLEER. Deletions cut 4 bases from V and 3 bases from J, with 16 bases between. The CDR3 region is CASSRTLVASYNEQFF. In DNA form, the CDR3 reads TGCGCCAGCAGCCGAACACTAGTCGCCAGCTACAATGAGCAGTTCTTC.

The chain links TRBV15 to TRBJ1-4; D gene ambiguous. The CDR3 has 13 amino acids. The germline V and J ends were trimmed by 1 base and 8 bases, with 8 bases remaining between them. Germline V lookup: CDR1 LNHNV, CDR2 YYDKDF (reference sequence). CDR3: CATSRGRREKLFF. The CDR3 DNA sequence: TGTGCCACCAGCAGAGGCCGTAGAGAAAAACTGTTTTTT. The full variable domain, completed using reference TRBV15 and TRBJ1-4, is DAMVIQNPRYQVTQFGKPVTLSCSQTLNHNVMYWYQQKSSQAPKLLFHYYDKDFNNEADTPDNFQSRRPNTSFCFLDIRSPGLGDTAMYLCATSRGRREKLFFGSGTQLSVL.

The chain carries TRBV9 and TRBJ2-3; D remains ambiguous. The length of the CDR3 is 15 residues. Germline-derived CDR1 and CDR2 are SGDLS and YYNGEE. V was clipped by 0 bases and J by 2 bases, with 10 bases between them. The CDR3 spells CASSVAPVDTDTQYF. The CDR3 DNA reads TGTGCCAGCAGCGTAGCTCCGGTTGACACAGATACGCAGTATTTT.

The chain uses TRBV6-1 and TRBJ1-1; 10 nucleotides line up with TRBD1. The trim removed 4 bases at V and 6 bases at J, leaving 5 bases unmatched. The germline CDR1 and CDR2 sequences are MNHNS and SASEGT. This CDR3 has 14 residues. The CDR3 region has the DNA TGTGCCAGCAGTGTGACAGGGGGCGCGTCTGAAGCTTTCTTT. Encoded protein: CASSVTGGASEAFF.